This TCR beta chain was sequenced in a study of blood T cell repertoires in COVID-19. Across the whole study: COVID-19 samples from acute and convalescent phases originated in the United States, Italy and Spain. From T cells, B-cell-depleted T cells, or PBMCs came the material, which was cDNA or gDNA.

The CDR3 has 15 residues. V was cut by 4 bases and J by 3 bases, with 16 bases left in between. CDR1 and CDR2 (germline): KGHSH, LQKENI. Per the study methods: Amplification from reference gene primers served as the basis for estimated nucleated cell counts. Method: immunoSEQ multiplex PCR; TCRdb's copy keeps in-frame clones and lacks some. The V and J calls and clone size are taken from that table; D and trimming were inferred from the DNA. The sample has 13,000 to 15,000 clones, 85% to 95% seen once. The specimen was peripheral blood. The TCR originated in a human donor with active COVID-19. The donor label of this sample is uncertain. The V and J genes are TRBV18 and TRBJ2-7, with unresolved D. CDR3 coding DNA: TGTGCCAGCTCACAACCTTCAGCGAGGAGCTACGAGCAGTACTTC. Translation gives CASSQPSARSYEQYF.